These 15 T cell receptor beta chains share one sample of origin, sequenced in a study of blood T cell repertoires in COVID-19. TCRdb keeps only in-frame clones here, not all; method: immunoSEQ multiplex PCR. The sample contains about 370,000 clones, more than 75% of which appear only once. Material for sequencing was peripheral blood. These receptor sequences come from a woman between 25 and 40 years old with COVID-19, enrolled during active disease.

The chain links TRBV10-2 to TRBJ2-1; 8 nucleotides agree with TRBD2. After removal of 4 bases from V and 0 bases from J, the junction contained 5 bases not matched to a gene. Germline V gene data show CDR1 as WSHSY and CDR2 as SAAADI. The CDR3 is 16 amino acids. As DNA, the CDR3 is TGCGCCAGCAGTGGGACTAGCTCTTTCTCCTACAATGAGCAGTTCTTC. As protein: CASSGTSSFSYNEQFF.

This chain connects TRBV19 to TRBJ2-7; 11 nucleotides align to TRBD2. Germline CDR1 is LNHDA and CDR2 is SQIVND (reference sequence). The CDR3 has 14 amino acids. The V segment lost 5 bases and the J segment 3 bases; nucleotides outside the gene matches: 3. CDR3 bases: TGTGCCAGTAGTGAGCTAGCGGGAGGCTACGAGCAGTACTTC. It translates to CASSELAGGYEQYF.

The chain carries TRBV18 and TRBJ1-1; TRBD1 might be the D (6 bases). The length of the CDR3 is 12 residues. The V end was cut by 5 bases, the J end by 8 bases, with 12 bases between. Per the germline V gene, CDR1 is KGHSH and CDR2 is LQKENI. CDR3 DNA: TGTGCCAGCTCATCGACCGGGACAGAAGCTTTCTTT. Translation gives CASSSTGTEAFF.

The CDR3 loop reads CAWSPTIRLAGLPPTYEQYF. Here the CDR3 DNA reads TGTGCCTGGAGTCCAACCATCCGACTAGCGGGATTACCACCTACCTACGAGCAGTACTTC. This chain links TRBV30 with TRBJ2-7; 11 bases map to TRBD2. Germline lookup yields CDR1 GTSNPN and CDR2 SVGIG (reference sequence). This CDR3 contains 20 residues. The junction had 20 bases not matched to a gene; V was cut back by 2 bases and J by 2 bases.

The V gene is TRBV7-8, the J gene TRBJ2-7; TRBD1 matches at 7 bases. Germline loops: CDR1 SGHVS, CDR2 FQNEAQ. After removal of 6 bases from V and 0 bases from J, the junction contained 14 bases not matched to a gene. There are 17 residues in the CDR3. The CDR3, as DNA: TGTGCCAGCAGACGGGACAGCCTGGGACCTAGCTCCTACGAGCAGTACTTC. Translating gives CASRRDSLGPSSYEQYF.

The chain carries TRBV15 and TRBJ2-1, with unresolved D. Germline V gives CDR1 LNHNV, CDR2 YYDKDF (reference sequence). V dropped 0 bases and J dropped 2 bases, with 11 bases sitting between them. The CDR3 contains 16 residues. The CDR3 DNA follows: TGTGCCACCAGCAGAGAGGAGTGGCCGACCTACAATGAGCAGTTCTTC. This gives the protein CATSREEWPTYNEQFF.

This rearrangement joins TRBV7-2 to TRBJ2-7, with D maybe TRBD1 (6 bases). CDR1 and CDR2 from the germline V gene are SGHTA and FQGNSA. This CDR3 has 16 amino acids. Deletions cut 1 base from V and 1 base from J, with 14 bases between. CDR3 loop: CASSLVGTRYSYEQYF. The DNA of the CDR3 is TGTGCCAGCAGCTTAGTGGGGACACGTTATTCCTACGAGCAGTACTTC.

There are a few counts of this clone. This chain joins TRBV6-5 and TRBJ1-1; 8 bases agree with TRBD1. Germline trimming cut 5 bases from V and 0 bases from J; bases unmatched to any gene: 2. From germline, CDR1 is MNHEY and CDR2 SVGAGI. CDR3 size: 14 residues. The CDR3 bases are TGTGCCAGCAGTAAGGACAGGGTGAACACTGAAGCTTTCTTT. Residues: CASSKDRVNTEAFF.

The rearrangement links TRBV19 to TRBJ1-1, with TRBD1 identical over 9 bases. Germline lookup yields CDR1 LNHDA and CDR2 SQIVND (reference sequence). The J segment lost 4 bases and the V segment lost 3 bases, leaving 3 bases of the junction unmatched. The CDR3 is made up of 14 amino acids. The CDR3 here is CASSIWGQGTEAFF. In nucleotides, the CDR3 is TGTGCCAGTAGTATTTGGGGACAGGGCACTGAAGCTTTCTTT.

The chain recombines TRBV28 with TRBJ2-5, with TRBD2 matching 9 bases. The CDR3 covers 17 residues. Per the germline V gene, CDR1 is MDHEN and CDR2 is SYDVKM. Trimming cost V 4 bases and J 4 bases; bases outside gene matches: 13. Written as DNA, the CDR3 is TGTGCCAGCAGTTACAGTGAGGAGCGGGAGGTACTAGAGACCCAGTACTTC. The encoded protein is CASSYSEEREVLETQYF.

The chain recombines TRBV6-4 with TRBJ1-2; 8 bases are shared with TRBD1. This CDR3 spans 12 amino acids. The J segment lost 4 bases and the V segment lost 6 bases, leaving 1 base of the junction unmatched. The germline V gene encodes CDR1 MRHNA and CDR2 SNTAGT. As DNA, the CDR3 is TGTGCCAGCAGGACAGGGGCCTATGGCTACACCTTC. It specifies CASRTGAYGYTF.

The rearrangement links TRBV12-3 or TRBV12-4 to TRBJ1-3; D unclear. CDR3 length equals 11 residues. Trimming took off 5 bases at V and 7 bases at J, with 6 bases between the two ends. CDR3 region: CASSTGNTIYF. In DNA form, the CDR3 reads TGTGCCAGCAGTACGGGGAACACCATATATTTT.

The chain is built from TRBV4-1 and TRBJ1-2; perhaps TRBD1 as D (6 bases). The germline V gene encodes CDR1 MGHRA and CDR2 YSYEKL. This CDR3 has 13 amino acids. Trimming shortened V by 1 base and J by 8 bases, and 11 bases separated the two germline ends. The CDR3 DNA is TGCGCCAGCAGCCAAGGACAGGTTGGAGGCTACACCTTC. Translated, it gives CASSQGQVGGYTF.

The rearrangement joins TRBV28 to TRBJ2-1, with D possibly being TRBD2 (5 bases). Deletions cut 3 bases from V and 4 bases from J, with 10 bases between. The CDR3 sequence is 14 residues long. Germline V CDR1 and CDR2: MDHEN, SYDVKM. CDR3 region: CASSFASGYNEQFF. In nucleotides, the CDR3 is TGTGCCAGCAGTTTCGCGAGCGGATACAATGAGCAGTTCTTC. The full variable domain, completed using reference TRBV28 and TRBJ2-1, is DVKVTQSSRYLVKRTGEKVFLECVQDMDHENMFWYRQDPGLGLRLIYFSYDVKMKEKGDIPEGYSVSREKKERFSLILESASTNQTSMYLCASSFASGYNEQFFGPGTRLTVL.

The rearrangement joins TRBV19 to TRBJ2-1, with D maybe TRBD1 (6 bases). The CDR3 sequence is 14 residues long. Per the germline V gene, CDR1 is LNHDA and CDR2 is SQIVND (reference sequence). V lost 6 bases to trimming and J lost 4 bases, with 13 bases between them. CDR3 protein: CASRPDDRYNEQFF. The CDR3 DNA reads TGTGCCAGTAGACCCGATGACAGGTACAATGAGCAGTTCTTC.